The sequence of this T cell receptor (beta chain) was determined in a study of T cells in Graves' hyperthyroidism and ophthalmopathy. Study-wide findings and caveats: Before onset, by a median of about six months, the model predicted ophthalmopathy.

Exclusions: uncontrolled infection, other autoimmune disease, pregnancy, lactation. Fresh peripheral blood, 9.5 to 10 ml of it, supplied the PBMCs. This clonotype was found a few times. What it recognizes is unknown. Germline assignment: CDR1 MNHNY and CDR2 SVGAGI (reference sequence). V lost 0 bases to trimming and J lost 5 bases, with 12 bases between them. There are 15 residues in the CDR3. TCR beta CDR3 regions were amplified from RNA. Using the HTBI primer set, a first-round RT-PCR was run on the TCR CDR3. TCRdb analysed the multiplex PCR reads with MiXCR anew, one entry per CDR3 protein. The sample contains about 640,000 distinct CDR3 sequences, roughly 20% of which appear only once.

This receptor was taken from a man between 25 and 39 years old with Graves' ophthalmopathy. The J gene is TRBJ2-3, the V gene TRBV6-6; D could derive from TRBD1 or TRBD2 (6 bases each). Sequencing used blood. CDR3 region: CASSYSTGRKDTQYF. As DNA, the CDR3 is TGTGCCAGCAGTTACTCAACAGGGAGGAAAGATACGCAGTATTTT.